The next 23 T cell receptor beta chains were all read from a single sample in a study of blood T cell repertoires in COVID-19. TCRdb's table, derived via immunoSEQ multiplex PCR, lists solely in-frame clones and lacks some. The sample records roughly 260,000 clones, around 90% being singletons. Sequenced input: peripheral blood. Receptor source: a person under 30 with COVID-19, enrolled during active disease.

The chain has TRBV19 and TRBJ1-2; the match to TRBD1 covers 7 bases. The CDR3 covers 15 residues. The germline CDR1 and CDR2 sequences are LNHDA and SQIVND (reference sequence). V lost 0 bases and J lost 5; bases outside the gene matches: 6. The CDR3 sequence: CASSIDGDSSYGYTF. For the CDR3, the DNA is TGTGCCAGTAGTATAGACGGGGACAGCAGTTATGGCTACACCTTC.

This rearrangement joins TRBV25-1 to TRBJ2-2; D might be TRBD1 (7 bases). CDR3 size: 18 residues. The germline V gene has CDR1 MGHDK and CDR2 SYGVNS. V was cut by 6 bases and J by 5 bases, with 25 bases left in between. This CDR3 is CASSPQQGRLVVTGELFF. The CDR3 nucleotides read TGTGCCAGCAGCCCTCAACAGGGGAGGTTGGTAGTAACCGGGGAGCTGTTTTTT.

At least ten counts were recorded for this clone. The rearrangement uses TRBV7-6 and TRBJ2-1, with 8 nucleotides matching TRBD1. Trimming cost V 5 bases and J 3 bases; bases outside gene matches: 6. The CDR3 consists of 15 residues. CDR1 and CDR2 (germline): SGHVS, FNYEAQ. The CDR3 DNA sequence: TGTGCCAGCAGCCATGGACAGGGCGACTACAATGAGCAGTTCTTC. This translates into CASSHGQGDYNEQFF.

This chain uses TRBV27 with TRBJ2-3; the D gene is possibly TRBD1 (6 bases). V shed 8 bases and J shed 7 bases, with 16 bases lying between them. The germline V gene encodes CDR1 MNHEY and CDR2 SMNVEV (reference sequence). This CDR3 is built from 13 residues. The CDR3 sequence is CASHPQGQNTQYF. Here the CDR3 DNA reads TGTGCCAGCCACCCCCAGGGGCAGAATACGCAGTATTTT.

The V gene is TRBV18, the J gene TRBJ2-6, with D possibly being TRBD1 (5 bases). Germline CDR1 is KGHSH and CDR2 is LQKENI. The CDR3 is 19 amino acids. V gave up 3 bases and J gave up 0 bases, with 18 bases separating them. The CDR3 is CASSPRLGPNSSGANVLTF. The DNA of the CDR3 is TGTGCCAGCTCACCTAGGTTGGGGCCAAACTCCTCTGGGGCCAACGTCCTGACTTTC.

The V and J genes are TRBV19 and TRBJ2-2, with D possibly matching TRBD2 (6 bases). The germline V gene has CDR1 LNHDA and CDR2 SQIVND (reference sequence). The length of the CDR3 is 14 residues. Deletions cut 9 bases from V and 1 base from J, with 12 bases between. CDR3 nucleotide sequence: TGTGCCAGCTTTCTGGGGGGGAACACCGGGGAGCTGTTTTTT. Protein: CASFLGGNTGELFF. Full variable domain (remainder filled in from reference TRBV19 and TRBJ2-2): DGGITQSPKYLFRKEGQNVTLSCEQNLNHDAMYWYRQDPGQGLRLIYYSQIVNDFQKGDIAEGYSVSREKKESFPLTVTSAQKNPTAFYLCASFLGGNTGELFFGEGSRLTVL.

The genes are TRBV25-1 and TRBJ2-1, with D maybe TRBD1 (7 bases). With 3 bases removed from V and 7 bases from J, the gap between germline ends came to 16 bases. The CDR3 spans 15 residues. In germline, CDR1 is MGHDK, CDR2 SYGVNS. DNA of the CDR3: TGTGCCAGCAGTGAGGGGGCGCAGGGGGGTAATGAGCAGTTCTTC. It translates to CASSEGAQGGNEQFF.

This sequence joins TRBV11-2 and TRBJ2-4; 8 nucleotides line up with TRBD2. There are 15 residues in the CDR3. Losses at the gene ends were 1 base for V and 8 bases for J; bases not matched to a gene: 7. From germline, CDR1 is SGHAT and CDR2 FQNNGV. The CDR3: CASSLAGGPPDIQYF. Written as DNA, the CDR3 is TGTGCCAGCAGCTTAGCGGGAGGGCCTCCGGACATTCAGTACTTC.

V is TRBV4-2 and J is TRBJ2-6, with 7 bases matching TRBD1. With V trimmed by 1 base and J by 0 bases, 0 bases remained unmatched. From germline, CDR1 is LGHNA and CDR2 YNFKEQ. The CDR3 consists of 16 residues. The CDR3 is CASSQGDSSGANVLTF. CDR3 in DNA: TGTGCCAGCAGCCAAGGGGACAGCTCTGGGGCCAACGTCCTGACTTTC.

The rearrangement links TRBV30 to TRBJ2-3; possible D gene TRBD2, 6 bases. The CDR3 spans 15 residues. Germline lookup yields CDR1 GTSNPN and CDR2 SVGIG (reference sequence). V was pared by 7 bases and J by 0 bases, with 17 bases between. The CDR3 sequence is CALEGRDPSTDTQYF. Here the CDR3 DNA reads TGTGCCTTGGAAGGGCGGGACCCCAGCACAGATACGCAGTATTTT.

This CDR3 is CASSSPPGQTLAYEQYF. CDR3 DNA: TGCGCCAGCAGCTCACCGCCGGGACAGACATTAGCCTACGAGCAGTACTTC. The V call is TRBV5-1, the J call TRBJ2-7; 7 bases line up with TRBD1. Trimming took 3 bases from V and 2 from J; bases not matched to a gene: 14. Germline V CDR1 and CDR2: SGHRS, YFSETQ. The CDR3 has 17 residues.

The V call is TRBV11-2, the J call TRBJ2-1, with D possibly matching TRBD2 (6 bases). In germline, CDR1 is SGHAT, CDR2 FQNNGV. The CDR3 totals 16 residues. Trimming left V 5 bases short and J 0 bases short, with 14 bases between. CDR3 sequence reads: CASSNQGRSSYNEQFF. As DNA, the CDR3 is TGTGCCAGCAGCAACCAAGGGAGGAGCTCCTACAATGAGCAGTTCTTC.

The chain couples TRBV11-2 to TRBJ2-1, with D maybe TRBD1 (6 bases). V was pared by 1 base and J by 7 bases, with 26 bases between. The CDR3 length is 19 residues. Germline values: CDR1 SGHAT, CDR2 FQNNGV. Here the CDR3 DNA reads TGTGCCAGCAGCTTAGCTCGCGCCAGGGGTAAGGAGGAGCTTAATGAGCAGTTCTTC. This gives the protein CASSLARARGKEELNEQFF.

This clone was observed once. The chain is built from TRBV9 and TRBJ1-1; unclear D gene. This CDR3 has 12 residues. Germline V gene data show CDR1 as SGDLS and CDR2 as YYNGEE. The V end lost 7 bases, the J end lost 4 bases, and 11 bases lay between the germline ends. This CDR3 is CASATGATEAFF. The CDR3 DNA sequence: TGTGCCAGCGCTACGGGAGCCACTGAAGCTTTCTTT.

The chain links TRBV4-1 to TRBJ1-1, with D possibly TRBD1 on 6 matching bases. The CDR3 consists of 16 residues. V lost 1 base, J lost 1 base, and 13 bases lay in between. Germline V gene lookup returns CDR1 MGHRA and CDR2 YSYEKL. Here the CDR3 DNA reads TGCGCCAGCAGCCAAGGCCTGACACAGGGGAACACTGAAGCTTTCTTT. Amino acid sequence: CASSQGLTQGNTEAFF.

The V and J genes are TRBV19 and TRBJ2-7; D remains unclear. The CDR3 totals 12 residues. Germline V gene lookup returns CDR1 LNHDA and CDR2 SQIVND (reference sequence). V lost 5 bases, J lost 2 bases, and 7 bases lay in between. CDR3 sequence reads: CASSPDTYEQYF. Here the CDR3 DNA reads TGTGCCAGTAGTCCTGACACCTACGAGCAGTACTTC.

This chain connects TRBV25-1 to TRBJ2-7, with 7 bases fitting TRBD1. The CDR3 length is 15 residues. V shed 1 base and J 0 bases; nucleotides not matched to a gene: 3. Germline assignment: CDR1 MGHDK and CDR2 SYGVNS. In DNA, the CDR3 is TGTGCCAGCAGTGAATCTAACAGGGGCTCCTACGAGCAGTACTTC. Its translation: CASSESNRGSYEQYF.

This clone turned up a few times. J is TRBJ2-1 and V is TRBV6-2 or TRBV6-3; unclear D gene. CDR1 MNHEY and CDR2 SVGEGT come from the germline V gene. CDR3 length equals 13 residues. Trimming cost V 0 bases and J 12 bases, with 12 bases left between them. The CDR3 sequence is CASSYSIHLGQFF. For the CDR3, the DNA is TGTGCCAGCAGTTACTCGATCCATCTCGGGCAGTTCTTC.

The genes are TRBV11-2 and TRBJ2-3, with D maybe TRBD2 (6 bases). The V gene's germline CDR1 is SGHAT and CDR2 FQNNGV. This CDR3 contains 13 residues. V gave up 5 bases and J gave up 4 bases, with 10 bases separating them. In DNA form, the CDR3 reads TGTGCCAGCAGCCATACGGGGGCAGATACGCAGTATTTT. Translation gives CASSHTGADTQYF.

This clone was seen once. V and J are TRBV27 and TRBJ1-1, with D perhaps TRBD1 (6 bases). This CDR3 has 16 residues. V was shortened by 4 bases and J by 2 bases, with 17 bases between the two germline ends. Germline V gene sequence: CDR1 MNHEY, CDR2 SMNVEV (reference sequence). In DNA form, the CDR3 reads TGTGCCAGCAGTTCCCCCACAGGGTACGGCAACACTGAAGCTTTCTTT. This sequence encodes CASSSPTGYGNTEAFF.

The chain employs TRBV19 and TRBJ1-5, with 7 positions matching TRBD1. Germline V gene lookup returns CDR1 LNHDA and CDR2 SQIVND (reference sequence). This CDR3 is 14 amino acids long. Trimming at V came to 6 bases and at J to 7 bases, leaving 9 bases not matched to a gene. The CDR3 sequence is CASRQQGKGQPQHF. For the CDR3, the DNA is TGTGCCAGTAGACAACAGGGGAAGGGACAGCCCCAGCATTTT.

The J gene is TRBJ2-5, the V gene TRBV3-1 (or the pseudogene TRBV3-2); 8 bases fit TRBD2. In germline, CDR1 is LGHDT, CDR2 YNNKEL (reference sequence). V dropped 2 bases and J dropped 2; count of bases not matched to a gene: 16. CDR3 size: 19 residues. CDR3 sequence (DNA): TGTGCCAGCAGCCAAAGCGCGGGAGGCCCGGTAGTGGAGCAAGAGACCCAGTACTTC. It is translated as CASSQSAGGPVVEQETQYF.

The V gene is TRBV25-1, the J gene TRBJ2-2; 9 nucleotides match TRBD1. V lost 6 bases to trimming and J lost 6 bases; unmatched junction nucleotides: 5. Germline assignment: CDR1 MGHDK and CDR2 SYGVNS. This CDR3 is built from 14 residues. Here the CDR3 reads CASRGQGGAGELFF. In DNA, the CDR3 is TGTGCCAGCAGGGGACAGGGTGGGGCCGGGGAGCTGTTTTTT.